The entry below describes one T cell receptor (beta chain). The authors made TCR beta cDNA libraries by 5'RACE template switching. This switching added a universal primer site and UMIs. From the 5' RACE reads, TCRdb lists one entry per CDR3 protein and no DNA. The sample table sets out some 300,000 distinct CDR3 sequences. This entry is derived from a study of T cells expressing NK-cell markers. Study in general: Cells sorted as CD3+CD56+NKG2C+, CD3+CD56+NKG2C- and CD3+CD56-NKG2C+ T cells supplied the TCR beta repertoires.

CDR1 SGHRS and CDR2 YFSETQ come from the germline V gene. The CDR3 consists of 16 residues. The sample taken for sequencing was blood T cells: a sorted CD56 or NKG2C T cell subset, CD4+ or CD8+ T cells, or bulk PBMC T cells (not recorded which). The sequence was obtained from a man younger than 35 in good health. The chain carries TRBV5-1 and TRBJ2-5; TCRdb reports TRBD1, a call that lacks DNA to check it against. The CDR3 loop reads CASRWGQGLAAETQYF.